A selection of T cell receptor beta chains follows, all from one sample in a study of T-cell reconstitution after alpha-beta-depleted transplantation in children. TCRdb itself ran the PCR reads through MiXCR, one entry per CDR3 protein. This repertoire shows some 300,000 distinct CDR3 sequences, 10% found once; its top ten account for 2% to 3%. Material: PBMCs from the stem cell graft donor, obtained from the stem cell graft. The receptors come from a human donor who donated a stem cell graft to a child with acute lymphoblastic leukemia. The CDR3 runs from the conserved cysteine through the conserved F or W. Fields, in order: CDR3 DNA, CDR3 protein, clone size, D gene, J gene, V gene. The D gene is left open where the match is weak. Where a row states a size, it is once, few, many or the class of an expanded clone; other rows omit it.

TGTGCCATCAGTGAGTCGAACGGGGGGTCCGGATCCCATGGCTACACCTTC | CAISESNGGSGSHGYTF | few | . | TRBJ1-2 | TRBV10-3
TGCAGTGCTAGAGGGGGGAGCAATCAGCCCCAGCATTTT | CSARGGSNQPQHF | many | . | TRBJ1-5 | TRBV20-1
TGTGCCAGCGGCGGTTGGCTCGTCAACGAGCAGTACTTC | CASGGWLVNEQYF | few | . | TRBJ2-7 | TRBV12-3/TRBV12-4
TGCAGCGTTGACATCAGTCGAGAGACCCAGTACTTC | CSVDISRETQYF | many | . | TRBJ2-5 | TRBV29-1
TGTGCCAGCAGCTCTCGGACAGGAAGTAATGGCTACACCTTC | CASSSRTGSNGYTF | few | TRBD1 | TRBJ1-2 | TRBV7-2
TGTGCCAGCAGCTTAGTTGGGGGGTACTACAATGAGCAGTTCTTC | CASSLVGGYYNEQFF | few | . | TRBJ2-1 | TRBV7-9
TGCAGCGTGCCGATAGCGGAAAGCTCCTACGAGCAGTACTTC | CSVPIAESSYEQYF | few | . | TRBJ2-7 | TRBV29-1
TGTGCCACCAGCAGAGAGACAGGTCCCTACGAGCAGTACTTC | CATSRETGPYEQYF | few | . | TRBJ2-7 | TRBV15
TGTGCCAGCAGCCCTACGACAGTGTCTGGCTACACCTTC | CASSPTTVSGYTF | many | . | TRBJ1-2 | TRBV12-3/TRBV12-4
TGTGCCAGCAGCCCCCTCGAAGGGGTGTTTGCCTACGAGCAGTACTTC | CASSPLEGVFAYEQYF | many | . | TRBJ2-7 | TRBV3-1
TGCGCCAGCAGCCAGGACACGTACCAGTACTTC | CASSQDTYQYF | many | . | TRBJ2-4 | TRBV5-1
TGCAGTGCTAGAGTAGGGGACAGAAACATTCAGTACTTC | CSARVGDRNIQYF | . | TRBD1 | TRBJ2-4 | TRBV20-1
TGTGCCAGCAGCTTATCAGGGCTAGCCTACGAGCAGTACTTC | CASSLSGLAYEQYF | many | . | TRBJ2-7 | TRBV7-9
TGTGCCAGCAGCCAAGAAGCGTATCAGGCAGGGCGCTCCTACAATGAGCAGTTCTTC | CASSQEAYQAGRSYNEQFF | few | . | TRBJ2-1 | TRBV4-2
TGTGCCAGCAGCGTACTAGCGGCCTACGAGCAGTACTTC | CASSVLAAYEQYF | few | TRBD2 | TRBJ2-7 | TRBV7-2
TGTGCCAGCAGCCAAGCCAGGAACACTGAAGCTTTCTTT | CASSQARNTEAFF | . | . | TRBJ1-1 | TRBV3-1
TGTGCCAGCAGCCAAGATTACAGCGGGAGCCGGAGGACCCAGTACTTC | CASSQDYSGSRRTQYF | few | TRBD2 | TRBJ2-5 | TRBV3-1
TGCAGTGCCACCCGGGACTTTAGCACAGATACGCAGTATTTT | CSATRDFSTDTQYF | . | . | TRBJ2-3 | TRBV20-1
TGCGCCAGCAGCCAGGAGACTAGCGCCTACACAGATACGCAGTATTTT | CASSQETSAYTDTQYF | few | TRBD2 | TRBJ2-3 | TRBV4-3
TGTGCCAGCAGCTTAACCTGGGAAGAGACCCAGTACTTC | CASSLTWEETQYF | . | . | TRBJ2-5 | TRBV7-6
TGTGCCAGCAGTTCAGCGGGAAGCTCCTACGAGCAGTACTTC | CASSSAGSSYEQYF | . | TRBD2 | TRBJ2-7 | TRBV28
TGCGCCAGCAGCTTCGTACAGTCCTCCTACGAGCAGTACTTC | CASSFVQSSYEQYF | few | . | TRBJ2-7 | TRBV5-1
TGTGCCAGCAGTCTAGCTGGACGTTGGTTCACCGGGGAGCTGTTTTTT | CASSLAGRWFTGELFF | few | . | TRBJ2-2 | TRBV6-1
TGTGCCAGCAGCTTAGGGGGTAGACCTGAAGCTTTCTTT | CASSLGGRPEAFF | . | . | TRBJ1-1 | TRBV7-8
TGCAGCGTTGACCGGGACAGGGGAAACTATGGCTACACCTTC | CSVDRDRGNYGYTF | few | TRBD1 | TRBJ1-2 | TRBV29-1
TGCGCCAGCAGCTGGTGGCCATTCGTGATAAAGGGGGATCCCTCAAGATGGACCCAGTACTTC | CASSWWPFVIKGDPSRWTQYF | few | . | TRBJ2-5 | TRBV5-1
TGTGCCAGCAGCATGAGCTCCTACAATGAGCAGTTCTTC | CASSMSSYNEQFF | . | . | TRBJ2-1 | TRBV28
TGCAGCGTTGAAAGATTTCAAGAGACCCAGTACTTC | CSVERFQETQYF | few | . | TRBJ2-5 | TRBV29-1
TGTGCCACCTTAATTTCCGGCACAGATACGCAGTATTTT | CATLISGTDTQYF | . | . | TRBJ2-3 | TRBV12-3/TRBV12-4
TGCGCCAGCAGCCCGGGACTAGTCAACTACGAGCAGTACTTC | CASSPGLVNYEQYF | . | TRBD2 | TRBJ2-7 | TRBV5-1
TGTGCCAGCAGCCCTTCGGTGGGGTCCATCAGGGGGTACTTC | CASSPSVGSIRGYF | . | . | TRBJ2-7 | TRBV28
TGCAGTGCTAGTAGAGGGAGCCAGTACAATGAGCAGTTCTTC | CSASRGSQYNEQFF | few | . | TRBJ2-1 | TRBV20-1
TGTACCAGCAGCTCCCAGCGGTTAATGATGTTTTTT | CTSSSQRLMMFF | . | . | TRBJ2-2 | TRBV7-6
TGTGCCAGCAGTTTCTTAGCGGAGGGGACCCAGTACTTC | CASSFLAEGTQYF | . | . | TRBJ2-5 | TRBV6-5
TGTGCCATCAGTTCAGCCCAGAATCAAGAGACCCAGTACTTC | CAISSAQNQETQYF | . | . | TRBJ2-5 | TRBV10-3
TGTGCCAGCAGCCCTACTAGCGGGAGGGCCGGGGAGCAGTTCTTC | CASSPTSGRAGEQFF | few | TRBD2 | TRBJ2-1 | TRBV3-1
TGTGCCAGCAGCTGGGACAGGGGGATCTACAATGAGCAGTTCTTC | CASSWDRGIYNEQFF | few | TRBD1 | TRBJ2-1 | TRBV13
TGTGCCAGTAGTATCGGCGTACCCAGGGACAGCCTCACAGATACGCAGTATTTT | CASSIGVPRDSLTDTQYF | many | TRBD1 | TRBJ2-3 | TRBV19
TGTGCCAGCAGTCTCCTCCAAGAGACCCAGTACTTC | CASSLLQETQYF | many | . | TRBJ2-5 | TRBV27
TGCGCCAGCAGCCAAGATGGGACAGGGAGGGCCTACGAGCAGTACTTC | CASSQDGTGRAYEQYF | . | TRBD1 | TRBJ2-7 | TRBV4-3
TGTGCCAGCACCTCTAATTGGGGGGTCCCTTCCTACGAGCAGTACTTC | CASTSNWGVPSYEQYF | many | . | TRBJ2-7 | TRBV6-5
TGCAGTGCTAGTGGCGCTAGCGGGAGAGAAACAGATACGCAGTATTTT | CSASGASGRETDTQYF | few | TRBD2 | TRBJ2-3 | TRBV20-1